The sequence of this TCR beta chain was determined in a study of early T cells in non-severe SARS-CoV-2 infection. MiXCR was run by TCRdb on the 5' RACE reads, yielding one entry per CDR3 protein. The data contain under 35,000 distinct CDR3 sequences, approximately 5% of them singletons. The ends were cut back, 4 bases at V and 3 bases at J, with 10 bases in the middle. CDR3 length: 13 residues. Germline loops: CDR1 SGHTA, CDR2 FQGNSA. The receptor was derived from an adult who was a healthcare worker with PCR-confirmed SARS-CoV-2 infection or an uninfected control (not recorded which). V is TRBV7-2 and J is TRBJ2-7, with D possibly matching TRBD1 (5 bases). The material sequenced was whole blood. This CDR3 reads CASSSDRLYEQYF. CDR3 coding DNA: TGTGCCAGCAGCTCCGACAGACTCTACGAGCAGTACTTC.